This entry lists 29 T cell receptor beta chains sequenced from one sample in a study of cytomegalovirus exposure and HLA in healthy donors (dated by TCRdb to the late 2010s). Libraries were built with the immunoSEQ multiplex PCR assay. Not all clones reach the TCRdb copy of this immuneACCESS table, which keeps in-frame sequences only. Checked studies attribute under half of the gap to unresolved V genes and leave the rest unexplained. For this sample the table gives about 110,000 clones, of which 88% were detected only once. About 2% of the sample goes to the ten largest clones. Sequencing was performed on PBMCs. All receptors derive from a woman aged 18-29 years in good health and CMV-seronegative.

This clone was seen a few times. This chain links TRBV14 with TRBJ1-4; 8 nucleotides line up with TRBD1. CDR3 size: 16 residues. J gave up 8 bases and V 2 bases, and 10 bases lay outside the gene matches. Germline CDR1 is SGHDN and CDR2 is FVKESK. The chain's CDR3 is CASSQFPTGGQEKLFF. The DNA of the CDR3 is TGTGCCAGCAGCCAATTCCCTACAGGGGGACAAGAAAAACTGTTTTTT.

The rearrangement links TRBV19 to TRBJ1-2; D perhaps matches TRBD1 (5 bases). The CDR3 has 16 amino acids. Trimming took 7 bases from V and 1 from J, leaving 19 bases between them. Germline CDR1 and CDR2: LNHDA and SQIVND (reference sequence). This chain's CDR3 is CASTPIDSSYNYGYTF. The CDR3 region has the DNA TGTGCCAGTACCCCCATCGACAGCAGCTATAACTATGGCTACACCTTC.

The rearrangement links TRBV19 to TRBJ2-7, with 8 bases fitting TRBD2. The V gene end was trimmed by 5 bases and the J gene end by 0 bases; junction bases not matched to a gene: 12. The CDR3 runs 17 residues. Germline loops: CDR1 LNHDA, CDR2 SQIVND (reference sequence). The CDR3 DNA is TGTGCCAGTAGTCGGGGGGGCGCAGTGTCTTCCTCCTACGAGCAGTACTTC. Protein product: CASSRGGAVSSSYEQYF.

The chain couples TRBV29-1 to TRBJ2-2; 10 positions agree with TRBD2. Losses at the gene ends were 5 bases for V and 1 base for J; bases not matched to a gene: 1. The CDR3 covers 14 residues. Germline V lookup: CDR1 SQVTM, CDR2 ANQGSEA. The CDR3 sequence is CSVIAGGNTGELFF. The CDR3 DNA sequence: TGCAGCGTTATAGCGGGAGGGAACACCGGGGAGCTGTTTTTT.

The V gene is TRBV5-4, the J gene TRBJ2-7; TRBD2 aligns across 8 bases. The CDR3 runs to 15 residues. The V gene end was trimmed by 5 bases and the J gene end by 8 bases; junction bases not matched to a gene: 15. Germline V lookup: CDR1 SGHNT, CDR2 YYREEE (reference sequence). The CDR3 nucleotides read TGTGCCAGCAGTGCAGCCGGGACTAGACGTAATCAGCAGTACTTC. Translated: CASSAAGTRRNQQYF.

This sequence joins TRBV7-2 and TRBJ2-1, with 10 bases aligning to TRBD1. V lost 5 bases to trimming and J lost 1 base; unmatched junction nucleotides: 5. This CDR3 comprises 16 residues. Germline V gives CDR1 SGHTA, CDR2 FQGNSA. CDR3 in amino acids: CASSVRDRGSYNEQFF. The CDR3 DNA sequence: TGTGCCAGCAGCGTTCGGGACAGGGGATCCTACAATGAGCAGTTCTTC.

This chain joins TRBV5-8 and TRBJ2-7; 8 bases are shared with TRBD1. This CDR3 contains 13 residues. J lost 1 base, V lost 5 bases, and 2 bases had no gene match. Germline V lookup: CDR1 SGHTS, CDR2 YDEGEE. CDR3 protein: CASSRQGSYEQYF. As DNA, the CDR3 is TGTGCCAGCAGTAGACAGGGGTCCTACGAGCAGTACTTC.

V gene TRBV28 combines with J gene TRBJ1-3; D uncertain. V was clipped by 10 bases and J by 0 bases, with 13 bases between them. The CDR3 sequence is 14 residues long. Germline V CDR1 and CDR2: MDHEN, SYDVKM. CDR3 amino acids: CATTKRHSGNTIYF. In DNA, the CDR3 is TGTGCCACGACTAAGAGGCACTCTGGAAACACCATATATTTT.

The gene calls are TRBV7-2 and TRBJ2-1, with 9 bases lining up with TRBD2. Germline V gene sequence: CDR1 SGHTA, CDR2 FQGNSA. V gave up 6 bases and J gave up 7 bases; unmatched junction bases: 10. This CDR3 is 15 amino acids long. CDR3 amino acids: CASSLTGTSTNEQFF. The CDR3, as DNA: TGTGCCAGCAGTCTAACCGGGACTAGCACGAATGAGCAGTTCTTC.

This chain links TRBV5-1 with TRBJ2-7, with D possibly being TRBD1 (5 bases). The germline V gene has CDR1 SGHRS and CDR2 YFSETQ. This CDR3 is built from 15 residues. V was trimmed by 0 bases and J by 6 bases, leaving 16 bases between them. The CDR3 coding sequence is TGCGCCAGCAGCTTGGGGAGACTTCGACAGTCCGAGCAGTACTTC. Amino acid sequence: CASSLGRLRQSEQYF.

The chain links TRBV7-9 to TRBJ2-7; possible D gene TRBD1, 7 bases. V was cut by 5 bases and J by 7 bases, with 21 bases left in between. CDR3 length: 15 amino acids. The germline gives CDR1 SEHNR, CDR2 FQNEAQ (reference sequence). CDR3 in amino acids: CASSPPRRQGGEQYF. CDR3 nucleotide sequence: TGTGCCAGCAGCCCACCGCGGCGGCAGGGGGGTGAGCAGTACTTC. The full variable domain, completed using reference TRBV7-9 and TRBJ2-7, is DTGVSQNPRHKITKRGQNVTFRCDPISEHNRLYWYRQTLGQGPEFLTYFQNEAQLEKSRLLSDRFSAERPKGSFSTLEIQRTEQGDSAMYLCASSPPRRQGGEQYFGPGTRLTVT.

DNA of the CDR3: TGTGCCAGCAGCTTAGGCCGGACTATCATTAGCACAGATACGCAGTATTTT. Protein: CASSLGRTIISTDTQYF. V and J are TRBV13 and TRBJ2-3; TRBD2 might be the D (6 bases). This CDR3 contains 17 residues. V was pared by 0 bases and J by 0 bases, with 13 bases between. Germline CDR1 PRHDT, CDR2 FYEKMQ (reference sequence).

The CDR3 nucleotides read TGTGCCATCAGTGCCCTAACGCAAAAGACAGATACGCAGTATTTT. Amino acid sequence: CAISALTQKTDTQYF. The chain has TRBV10-3 and TRBJ2-3, with D unresolved. Germline assignment: CDR1 ENHRY and CDR2 SYGVKD. The V end lost 4 bases, the J end lost 3 bases, and 14 bases lay between the germline ends. This CDR3 contains 15 residues.

The chain has TRBV19 and TRBJ2-3; 8 nucleotides align to TRBD1. This CDR3 region has 15 residues. The germline gives CDR1 LNHDA, CDR2 SQIVND (reference sequence). V lost 7 bases and J lost 2; bases outside the gene matches: 8. The CDR3 region has the DNA TGTGCCAGTAATAAAGGGACAGGCCCCACAGATACGCAGTATTTT. Translating gives CASNKGTGPTDTQYF. The full variable domain, with the rest looked up from reference TRBV19 and TRBJ2-3, is DGGITQSPKYLFRKEGQNVTLSCEQNLNHDAMYWYRQDPGQGLRLIYYSQIVNDFQKGDIAEGYSVSREKKESFPLTVTSAQKNPTAFYLCASNKGTGPTDTQYFGPGTRLTVL.

This clone showed up just once. This sequence joins TRBV19 and TRBJ1-2, with D uncertain. CDR1 is LNHDA, CDR2 SQIVND, per germline (reference sequence). With 5 bases removed from V and 0 bases from J, the gap between germline ends came to 10 bases. The CDR3 runs to 14 residues. The CDR3 DNA is TGTGCCAGTAGTGCGAGAGCCACTAACTATGGCTACACCTTC. It yields the protein CASSARATNYGYTF.

The V gene is TRBV5-1, the J gene TRBJ2-3; 9 bases line up with TRBD2. The germline V gene encodes CDR1 SGHRS and CDR2 YFSETQ. This CDR3 region has 15 residues. Unmatched junction bases numbered 5, after V lost 4 bases and J lost 2 bases. CDR3 sequence reads: CASSQGLAVTDTQYF. CDR3 DNA sequence: TGCGCCAGCAGCCAGGGACTAGCTGTCACAGATACGCAGTATTTT.

The chain joins TRBV7-2 to TRBJ2-1, with 11 positions matching TRBD2. This CDR3 region has 15 residues. The V and J ends lost 5 bases and 5 bases, in that order; junction bases with no gene match: 5. Germline V gene lookup returns CDR1 SGHTA and CDR2 FQGNSA. The CDR3 DNA is TGTGCCAGCAGCCAGACTAGCGGGGCCCACAATGAGCAGTTCTTC. It specifies CASSQTSGAHNEQFF.

This chain links TRBV5-1 with TRBJ2-7, with a tentative D call TRBD2 (5 bases). The germline V gene has CDR1 SGHRS and CDR2 YFSETQ. V lost 4 bases, J lost 5 bases, and 19 bases lay in between. The CDR3 sequence is 15 residues long. CDR3 loop: CASSRGGEGSHEQYF. The CDR3 region has the DNA TGCGCCAGCAGCCGAGGTGGGGAAGGGAGTCACGAGCAGTACTTC.

The chain is built from TRBV4-3 and TRBJ1-1; tentatively, D is TRBD1 (5 bases). Germline V CDR1 and CDR2: LGHNA, YSLEER. This CDR3 has 15 residues. Trimming pared 4 bases from V and 7 bases from J, leaving 19 bases between. The CDR3 is CASSLLAGGIGEAFF. The CDR3, as DNA: TGCGCCAGCAGCCTGTTAGCGGGGGGGATTGGTGAAGCTTTCTTT.

A few counts support this clone. The chain links TRBV7-2 to TRBJ2-7; D not resolved. V gave up 2 bases and J gave up 6 bases, with 5 bases separating them. There are 11 residues in the CDR3. Germline CDR1 reads SGHTA; CDR2 reads FQGNSA. The CDR3 here is CASSLSGEQYF. The CDR3 nucleotides read TGTGCCAGCAGCTTATCGGGCGAGCAGTACTTC.

The chain combines TRBV7-7 with TRBJ2-7; D is perhaps TRBD2 (5 bases). The CDR3 covers 15 residues. V was clipped by 1 base and J by 0 bases, with 10 bases between them. CDR1 is SSHAT, CDR2 FNYEAQ, per germline (reference sequence). The CDR3 sequence is CASSLGPGLSYEQYF. The CDR3 nucleotides read TGTGCCAGCAGCTTAGGGCCAGGACTCTCCTACGAGCAGTACTTC.

CDR3 region: CASSTSDSISYEQYF. The DNA of the CDR3 is TGTGCCAGTAGTACCTCCGACAGCATCTCCTACGAGCAGTACTTC. J is TRBJ2-7 and V is TRBV19, with D tentatively TRBD1 (5 bases). Germline lookup yields CDR1 LNHDA and CDR2 SQIVND (reference sequence). V lost 4 bases and J lost 0, with 13 bases in between. This CDR3 region has 15 residues.

The rearrangement joins TRBV19 to TRBJ1-5, with 12 nucleotides matching TRBD1. Germline-derived CDR1 and CDR2 are LNHDA and SQIVND (reference sequence). The V segment lost 2 bases and the J segment 6 bases; nucleotides outside the gene matches: 2. The CDR3 contains 15 residues. The CDR3 region is CASSIRDRGLQPQHF. DNA for the CDR3: TGTGCCAGTAGTATACGGGACAGGGGGCTTCAGCCCCAGCATTTT.

This clone was found a few times. The CDR3 loop is CASGQEKLFF. The CDR3 DNA is TGTGCCAGCGGACAGGAAAAACTGTTTTTT. This chain joins TRBV28 and TRBJ1-4; a weak D match, TRBD1 (6 bases). The CDR3 has 10 amino acids. Deletions cut 8 bases from V and 8 bases from J, with 6 bases between. The germline CDR1 and CDR2 sequences are MDHEN and SYDVKM.

The gene calls are TRBV4-1 and TRBJ2-3; 9 bases align to TRBD2. The CDR3 runs to 15 residues. The J segment lost 6 bases and the V segment lost 4 bases, leaving 8 bases of the junction unmatched. Germline CDR1 reads MGHRA; CDR2 reads YSYEKL. The CDR3 spells CASSRERGVQDTQYF. The CDR3 nucleotides read TGCGCCAGCAGCCGAGAGCGGGGGGTTCAGGATACGCAGTATTTT.

This chain's CDR3 is CASSLNPATSGGAYEQYF. In DNA form, the CDR3 reads TGTGCCAGCAGCTTAAACCCCGCAACTAGCGGGGGGGCCTACGAGCAGTACTTC. The chain is built from TRBV7-8 and TRBJ2-7, with 13 bases matching TRBD2. V trimming: 2 bases; J trimming: 2 bases; junction bases outside the gene matches: 9. CDR3 length: 18 amino acids. Germline lookup yields CDR1 SGHVS and CDR2 FQNEAQ.

The chain recombines TRBV29-1 with TRBJ2-7, with D perhaps matching TRBD1 (5 bases). The CDR3 has 11 residues. The ends were cut back, 2 bases at V and 4 bases at J, with 6 bases in the middle. From germline, CDR1 is SQVTM and CDR2 ANQGSEA. CDR3 amino acids: CSVERGYEQYF. CDR3 DNA sequence: TGCAGCGTTGAAAGGGGTTACGAGCAGTACTTC.

The chain links TRBV28 to TRBJ1-2, with D perhaps matching TRBD1 (6 bases). The germline CDR1 and CDR2 sequences are MDHEN and SYDVKM. V lost 3 bases and J lost 8, with 22 bases in between. The CDR3 spans 16 residues. Here the CDR3 reads CASSLVGPGGASGYTF. In nucleotides, the CDR3 is TGTGCCAGCAGTTTGGTTGGCCCGGGGGGGGCGTCGGGCTACACCTTC.

This chain connects TRBV28 to TRBJ1-2, with a weak D call TRBD1 (6 bases). The germline CDR1 and CDR2 sequences are MDHEN and SYDVKM. This CDR3 is 13 amino acids long. Trimming stripped 5 bases from V and 5 bases from J, with 12 bases between. CDR3 DNA: TGTGCCAGCAGTCGGACAGACCCATATGGCTACACCTTC. Translated: CASSRTDPYGYTF.